Sequencing of this TCR beta chain was carried out in a study of a mutant IDH1 vaccine in newly diagnosed glioma. This sample's time point: week 5, during vaccination. Doses of 300 ug of mutant IDH1 20-mer peptide were given with topical imiquimod. Note on this clone: Its antigen remains unidentified.

Findings and caveats of the study: Variations in leading peripheral T cell clonotypes appeared to have no connection with pseudoprogression.

TCRdb's copy holds only in-frame clones and misses some; the assay was immunoSEQ multiplex PCR. The repertoire has under 95,000 clones, around nine tenths of them found once; the top ten carry roughly 0.56%. With 10 bases removed from V and 2 bases from J, the gap between germline ends came to 21 bases. CDR1 is ENHRY, CDR2 SYGVKD, per germline. CDR3 length equals 16 residues. The receptor comes from a woman between 50 and 59 years old with glioma. The chain links TRBV10-3 to TRBJ1-3; D remains ambiguous. Source: PBMCs, taken from a glioma patient whose treatment included an IDH1 peptide vaccine. The CDR3 loop reads CATSPEGRVTGNTIYF. The CDR3 bases are TGTGCCACATCGCCCGAGGGCCGGGTAACTGGAAACACCATATATTTT.